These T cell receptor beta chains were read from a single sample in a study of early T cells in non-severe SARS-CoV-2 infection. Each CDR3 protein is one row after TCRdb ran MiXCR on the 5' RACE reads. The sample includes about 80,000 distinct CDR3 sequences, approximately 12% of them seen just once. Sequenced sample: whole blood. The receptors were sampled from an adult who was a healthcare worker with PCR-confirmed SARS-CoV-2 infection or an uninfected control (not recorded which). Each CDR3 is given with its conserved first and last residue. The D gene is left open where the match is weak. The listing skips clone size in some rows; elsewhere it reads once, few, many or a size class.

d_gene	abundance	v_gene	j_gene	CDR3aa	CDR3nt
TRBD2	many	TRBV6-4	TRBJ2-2	CASSELAKTGELFF	TGTGCCAGCAGTGAACTAGCGAAAACCGGGGAGCTGTTTTTT
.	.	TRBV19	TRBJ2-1	CASTPGGDNEQFF	TGTGCCAGTACCCCCGGGGGAGACAATGAGCAGTTCTTC
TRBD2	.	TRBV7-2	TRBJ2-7	CASSASSGSSYEQYF	TGTGCCAGCAGCGCGTCTAGCGGTAGTTCCTACGAGCAGTACTTC
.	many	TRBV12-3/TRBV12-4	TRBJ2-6	CASSYLGSGAGANVLTF	TGTGCCAGCAGCTACCTCGGGAGTGGGGCTGGGGCCAACGTCCTGACTTTC
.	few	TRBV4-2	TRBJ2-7	CASSPGPLNYEQYF	TGTGCCAGCAGCCCGGGACCCCTTAACTACGAGCAGTACTTC
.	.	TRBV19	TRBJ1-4	CASSIDHEKLFF	TGTGCCAGTAGTATAGATCATGAAAAACTGTTTTTT
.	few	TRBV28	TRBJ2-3	CASSPGLHTDTQYF	TGTGCCAGCAGTCCGGGACTCCACACAGATACGCAGTATTTT
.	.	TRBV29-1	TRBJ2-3	CSVEGLQGPDTQYF	TGCAGCGTTGAGGGCCTCCAGGGCCCAGATACGCAGTATTTT
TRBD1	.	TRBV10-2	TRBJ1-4	CASKIDRGNEKLFF	TGCGCCAGCAAGATAGACAGGGGGAATGAAAAACTGTTTTTT
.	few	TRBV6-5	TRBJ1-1	CASSAWNTEAFF	TGTGCCAGCAGTGCCTGGAACACTGAAGCTTTCTTT
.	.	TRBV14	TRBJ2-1	CASSQDVQRVFF	TGTGCCAGCAGCCAAGATGTCCAACGGGTGTTCTTC
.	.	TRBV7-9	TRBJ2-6	CASKVAGANVLTF	TGTGCCAGCAAGGTGGCTGGGGCCAACGTCCTGACTTTC
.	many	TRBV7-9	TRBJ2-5	CASSLVGGETQYF	TGTGCCAGCAGCTTAGTTGGGGGAGAGACCCAGTACTTC
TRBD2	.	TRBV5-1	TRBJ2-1	CASSQLAGDYNEQFF	TGCGCCAGCAGCCAACTAGCGGGAGACTACAATGAGCAGTTCTTC
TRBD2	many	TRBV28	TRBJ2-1	CASSLMGLDSAYNEQFF	TGTGCCAGCAGTTTAATGGGACTAGATTCCGCCTACAATGAGCAGTTCTTC
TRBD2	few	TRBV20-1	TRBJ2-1	CSADSGRRNEQFF	TGCAGTGCTGACAGCGGGAGAAGGAATGAGCAGTTCTTC
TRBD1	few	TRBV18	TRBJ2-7	CASSPSRQGYEQYF	TGTGCCAGCTCACCCAGCCGACAGGGTTACGAGCAGTACTTC
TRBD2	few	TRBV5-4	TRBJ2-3	CASSLRGASGRFTDTQYF	TGTGCCAGCAGCCTACGGGGGGCTAGCGGGAGGTTCACAGATACGCAGTATTTT
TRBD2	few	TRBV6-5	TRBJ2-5	CASSYSTGGSETQYF	TGTGCCAGCAGTTACTCGACGGGGGGTTCGGAGACCCAGTACTTC
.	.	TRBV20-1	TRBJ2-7	CSARGPGFDYEQYF	TGCAGTGCTAGAGGCCCAGGGTTTGACTACGAGCAGTACTTC
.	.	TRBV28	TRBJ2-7	CASSLGRDPIGEQYF	TGTGCCAGCAGTTTAGGCCGGGACCCCATCGGAGAGCAGTACTTC
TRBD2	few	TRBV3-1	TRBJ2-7	CASSQGLEGEQYF	TGTGCCAGCAGCCAGGGACTAGAGGGCGAGCAGTACTTC
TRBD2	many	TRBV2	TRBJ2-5	CASSSLAGVDGWNF	TGTGCCAGCAGTTCTCTAGCGGGAGTGGACGGTTGGAACTTC
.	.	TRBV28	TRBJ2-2	CAIRGAGELFF	TGTGCCATCCGTGGGGCCGGGGAGCTGTTTTTT
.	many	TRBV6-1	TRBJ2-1	CASSEAGGGGNEQFF	TGTGCCAGCAGTGAAGCTGGTGGAGGAGGGAATGAGCAGTTCTTC
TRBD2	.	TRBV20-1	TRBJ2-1	CSALAGASYNEQFF	TGCAGTGCTTTAGCGGGAGCGTCCTACAATGAGCAGTTCTTC
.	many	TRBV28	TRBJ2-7	CASSYLGQTYEQYF	TGTGCCAGCAGTTACTTAGGACAGACCTACGAGCAGTACTTC
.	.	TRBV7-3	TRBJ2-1	CASSLAAYNEQFF	TGTGCCAGCAGCTTAGCCGCCTACAATGAGCAGTTCTTC
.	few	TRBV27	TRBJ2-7	CASRGFGYEQYF	TGTGCCAGCAGGGGGTTTGGGTACGAGCAGTACTTC
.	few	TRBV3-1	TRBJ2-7	CASSLGRPGEQYF	TGTGCCAGCAGCCTCGGCCGTCCGGGGGAGCAGTACTTC
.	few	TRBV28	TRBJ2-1	CASDGSPYNEQFF	TGTGCCAGCGACGGGAGTCCCTACAATGAGCAGTTCTTC
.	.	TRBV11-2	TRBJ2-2	CASSLAPADGELFF	TGTGCCAGCAGCTTAGCGCCAGCGGACGGGGAGCTGTTTTTT
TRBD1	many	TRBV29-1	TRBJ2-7	CSAWGQGASYEQYF	TGCAGCGCCTGGGGACAGGGGGCGTCCTACGAGCAGTACTTC
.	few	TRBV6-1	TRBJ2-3	CASSEAPYASSTDTQYF	TGTGCCAGCAGTGAAGCACCGTACGCTTCTAGCACAGATACGCAGTATTTT
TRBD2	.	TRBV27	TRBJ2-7	CASSTGTTVLEQYF	TGTGCCAGCAGTACCGGGACTACCGTTCTCGAGCAGTACTTC
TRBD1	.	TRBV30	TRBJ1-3	CAWRGGQGASSENTIYF	TGTGCCTGGAGGGGAGGACAGGGGGCCAGCTCTGAAAACACCATATATTTT
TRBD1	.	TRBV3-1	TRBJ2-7	CASSQDLQGSFSEQYF	TGTGCCAGCAGCCAGGATTTACAGGGGTCCTTTTCCGAGCAGTACTTC
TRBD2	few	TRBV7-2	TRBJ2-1	CASSLANAGGPFNEQFF	TGTGCCAGCAGCTTAGCGAACGCGGGAGGGCCATTCAATGAGCAGTTCTTC
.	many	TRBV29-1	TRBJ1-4	CSARAREKLFF	TGCAGCGCCAGGGCGAGGGAAAAACTGTTTTTT
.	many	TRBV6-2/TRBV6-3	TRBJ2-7	CASSYAGQYSYEQYF	TGTGCCAGCAGTTACGCGGGACAGTATTCGTACGAGCAGTACTTC
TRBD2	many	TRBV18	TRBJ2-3	CASSPPLGLADTDTQYF	TGTGCCAGCTCACCACCGTTGGGACTAGCCGACACAGATACGCAGTATTTT
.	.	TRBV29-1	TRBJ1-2	CSAEDGYGYTF	TGCAGCGCAGAGGACGGCTATGGCTACACCTTC
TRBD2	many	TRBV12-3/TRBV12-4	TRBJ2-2	CASRRSGSTGELFF	TGTGCCAGCCGACGCAGCGGGAGTACCGGGGAGCTGTTTTTT
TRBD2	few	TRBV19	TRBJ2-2	CAGRLAVNTGELFF	TGTGCCGGGAGACTAGCGGTTAACACCGGGGAGCTGTTTTTT
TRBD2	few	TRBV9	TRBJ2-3	CASSVDSGRASGTDTQYF	TGTGCCAGCAGCGTAGATAGCGGGAGGGCCTCCGGCACAGATACGCAGTATTTT
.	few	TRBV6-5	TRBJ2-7	CASTPARFGSYEQYF	TGTGCCAGCACCCCCGCCCGGTTCGGCTCCTACGAGCAGTACTTC
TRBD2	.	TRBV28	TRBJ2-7	CASSLTSGSHEQYF	TGTGCCAGCAGCCTGACTAGCGGGAGTCACGAGCAGTACTTC
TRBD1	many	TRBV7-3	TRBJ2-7	CASSMTGGYEQYF	TGTGCCAGCAGCATGACAGGGGGCTACGAGCAGTACTTC
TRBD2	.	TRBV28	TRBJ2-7	CASRRLAGVGMNEQYF	TGTGCCAGCAGACGACTAGCGGGAGTGGGAATGAACGAGCAGTACTTC
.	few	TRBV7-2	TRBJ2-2	CASSLGNTGELFF	TGTGCCAGCAGCTTAGGGAACACCGGGGAGCTGTTTTTT